This is a list of T cell receptor beta chains from one sample in a study of blood T cell repertoires in COVID-19. The protocol was immunoSEQ multiplex PCR, while the TCRdb copy is restricted to in-frame clones and leaves out a portion. The sample contains roughly 250,000 clones, 80% to 90% of which appear only once. The sample was PBMCs or T cells enriched from blood (not recorded which). The receptor set was obtained from a woman in her 30s with acute COVID-19. Both conserved end residues are part of each CDR3. The order of the fields is CDR3 DNA, CDR3 protein, D gene, J gene, V gene, clone size. The D gene is left open where the match is weak. Size values are once, few and many counts, or a class for expanded clones, and some rows have none.

CDR3 DNA: TGTGCCAGCAGCCCCGCGGGACAGGGGGACGCTTTCTTT; CDR3 protein: CASSPAGQGDAFF; D gene: TRBD1; J gene: TRBJ1-1; V gene: TRBV3-1/TRBV3-2; clone size: .
CDR3 DNA: TGTGCCAGCAGCGCGACTAGCGGGGGGGCGGACACCGGGGAGCTGTTTTTT; CDR3 protein: CASSATSGGADTGELFF; D gene: TRBD2; J gene: TRBJ2-2; V gene: TRBV9; clone size: .
CDR3 DNA: TGTGCCAGCAGTCTACAGGGCCAAGAGACCCAGTACTTC; CDR3 protein: CASSLQGQETQYF; D gene: .; J gene: TRBJ2-5; V gene: TRBV6-2/TRBV6-3; clone size: .
CDR3 DNA: TGCAGCGTTGTCGATGCGAGCTCTGGAAACACCATATATTTT; CDR3 protein: CSVVDASSGNTIYF; D gene: .; J gene: TRBJ1-3; V gene: TRBV29-1; clone size: .
CDR3 DNA: TGCGCCAGCAGCGAGGGAGGCTCTGGAAACACCATATATTTT; CDR3 protein: CASSEGGSGNTIYF; D gene: .; J gene: TRBJ1-3; V gene: TRBV5-1; clone size: once
CDR3 DNA: TGTGCCAGCAGCTTAGCGCTAGCGGGGGGCCACTACGAGCAGTACTTC; CDR3 protein: CASSLALAGGHYEQYF; D gene: TRBD2; J gene: TRBJ2-7; V gene: TRBV7-2; clone size: .
CDR3 DNA: TGCGCCAGCAGCTTGGCGAGTAATGAAAAACTGTTTTTT; CDR3 protein: CASSLASNEKLFF; D gene: .; J gene: TRBJ1-4; V gene: TRBV5-1; clone size: .
CDR3 DNA: TGCCCCCGCAGTAACGGCGGGGGGGACACCGGGGAGCTGTTTTTT; CDR3 protein: CPRSNGGGDTGELFF; D gene: TRBD2; J gene: TRBJ2-2; V gene: TRBV5-1; clone size: .
CDR3 DNA: TGCGCCAGCAGCCAAAGCCTAGGAAGAATCTACGAGCAGTACTTC; CDR3 protein: CASSQSLGRIYEQYF; D gene: .; J gene: TRBJ2-7; V gene: TRBV4-1; clone size: once
CDR3 DNA: TGCGCCAGCAGCCAAGAGCGGGATAGCAATCAGCCCCAGCATTTT; CDR3 protein: CASSQERDSNQPQHF; D gene: .; J gene: TRBJ1-5; V gene: TRBV4-1; clone size: once
CDR3 DNA: TGTGCCAGCAGCGCAGGACAGGGAAGGTCTGGAAACACCATATATTTT; CDR3 protein: CASSAGQGRSGNTIYF; D gene: TRBD1; J gene: TRBJ1-3; V gene: TRBV9; clone size: .
CDR3 DNA: TGTGCCAGCAGCTTGGCTGTAAAGAAAGGACAGGCGTTCGGAAACACCATATATTTT; CDR3 protein: CASSLAVKKGQAFGNTIYF; D gene: TRBD1; J gene: TRBJ1-3; V gene: TRBV5-8; clone size: .
CDR3 DNA: TGTGCCAGCAGCTCTAGAGGAAACACCATATATTTT; CDR3 protein: CASSSRGNTIYF; D gene: .; J gene: TRBJ1-3; V gene: TRBV5-6; clone size: many
CDR3 DNA: TGTGCCAGCAGCTCCGATCAGATAACTAATGAAAAACTGTTTTTT; CDR3 protein: CASSSDQITNEKLFF; D gene: .; J gene: TRBJ1-4; V gene: TRBV6-5; clone size: .
CDR3 DNA: TGTGCCAGCAGCCCTCACGGGGGGAGGTATGGCTACACCTTC; CDR3 protein: CASSPHGGRYGYTF; D gene: .; J gene: TRBJ1-2; V gene: TRBV7-2; clone size: .
CDR3 DNA: TGTGCCAGCAGCTTAGTGGCGGGCTCGAGAACTGAAGCTTTCTTT; CDR3 protein: CASSLVAGSRTEAFF; D gene: .; J gene: TRBJ1-1; V gene: TRBV11-2; clone size: .
CDR3 DNA: TGTGCCAGCAGTGCAACCGGGACAGAACTATGGTGTACCTTC; CDR3 protein: CASSATGTELWCTF; D gene: TRBD1; J gene: TRBJ1-2; V gene: TRBV6-2/TRBV6-3; clone size: .
CDR3 DNA: TGTGCCAGTAGCGCCTCTCCTAGTTGGCTTCCGAGTTCGAACACCGGGGAGCTGTTTTTT; CDR3 protein: CASSASPSWLPSSNTGELFF; D gene: .; J gene: TRBJ2-2; V gene: TRBV19; clone size: .
CDR3 DNA: TGTGCCAGCAGTTATGGGACAGGGCCCTACGAGCAGTACTTC; CDR3 protein: CASSYGTGPYEQYF; D gene: TRBD1; J gene: TRBJ2-7; V gene: TRBV6-6; clone size: once
CDR3 DNA: TGCGCCAGCAGCTCGCGGACTAGCGGGGCTGAGCAGTTCTTC; CDR3 protein: CASSSRTSGAEQFF; D gene: TRBD2; J gene: TRBJ2-1; V gene: TRBV4-3; clone size: once
CDR3 DNA: TGTGCCAGCAGCCTGGGACTAGCGGGGGGATCAGAGACCCAGTACTTC; CDR3 protein: CASSLGLAGGSETQYF; D gene: TRBD2; J gene: TRBJ2-5; V gene: TRBV11-2; clone size: .
CDR3 DNA: TGCGCCAGCAGCCCTCTGATAGCGGGGGGGCCACACGAGCAGTACTTC; CDR3 protein: CASSPLIAGGPHEQYF; D gene: TRBD2; J gene: TRBJ2-7; V gene: TRBV5-1; clone size: .
CDR3 DNA: TGTGCCAGCAGTGCCTCCAACAGAGAGGGCTACACCTTC; CDR3 protein: CASSASNREGYTF; D gene: .; J gene: TRBJ1-2; V gene: TRBV2; clone size: .
CDR3 DNA: TGTGCCAGCAGCTTAGCTTGGACACTCTATGGCTACACCTTC; CDR3 protein: CASSLAWTLYGYTF; D gene: .; J gene: TRBJ1-2; V gene: TRBV7-8; clone size: .